One and the same sample provided the 27 T cell receptor beta chains below, sequenced in a study of shared clonotypes between healthy human individuals. Here immunoSEQ multiplex PCR was the method, and the copy in TCRdb shows in-frame clones only, minus some. Counted here are millions of clones, more than 80% occurring once; the ten biggest clones make up 0.11% to 0.15%. The sequenced material came from naive CD4+ T cells sorted from blood. Subset noted: CD45RA+ positively selected. All receptors come from a man younger than 30 in good health.

This chain links TRBV14 with TRBJ2-7; D might be TRBD1 or TRBD2, each matching 5 bases. The germline V and J ends were trimmed by 0 bases and 0 bases, with 18 bases remaining between them. Germline-derived CDR1 and CDR2 are SGHDN and FVKESK. This CDR3 is built from 18 residues. The CDR3 bases are TGTGCCAGCAGCCAAGATCGAAGAGGGGTTTACGGCTCCTACGAGCAGTACTTC. As protein: CASSQDRRGVYGSYEQYF.

Details on this clone: Different DNA sequences within this sample yield the same CDR3. CDR3: CASSVGSGVSYEQYF. CDR3 DNA: TGTGCCAGCAGCGTAGGGAGCGGGGTGTCCTACGAGCAGTACTTC. The rearrangement joins TRBV9 to TRBJ2-7, with 7 bases fitting TRBD2. This CDR3 has 15 amino acids. The junction had 4 bases not matched to a gene; V was cut back by 0 bases and J by 1 base. CDR1 and CDR2 from the germline V gene are SGDLS and YYNGEE.

The chain uses TRBV7-6 and TRBJ2-7, with unresolved D. Germline assignment: CDR1 SGHVS and CDR2 FNYEAQ. Trimming removed 1 base from V and 3 bases from J, with 4 bases in between. There are 12 residues in the CDR3. In nucleotides, the CDR3 is TGTGCCAGCAGCTTAGGTGACTACGAGCAGTACTTC. Residues: CASSLGDYEQYF.

The rearrangement joins TRBV11-2 to TRBJ2-7; D is possibly TRBD2 (5 bases). CDR1 is SGHAT and CDR2 is FQNNGV in the germline V gene. Trimming stripped 8 bases from V and 3 bases from J, with 17 bases between. This CDR3 is 14 amino acids long. As DNA, the CDR3 is TGTGCCAGCGCTCCCAGACCGGGGTACTACGAGCAGTACTTC. It translates to CASAPRPGYYEQYF.

As concerns this clone: At the DNA level, this CDR3 is encoded by other sequences in the same sample as well. The CDR3 DNA sequence: TGCGCCAGCAGCCAAGCGCCCCCAGAGACCCAGTACTTC. The encoded protein is CASSQAPPETQYF. The chain joins TRBV4-1 to TRBJ2-5; D uncertain. The V end was cut by 1 base, the J end by 4 bases, with 7 bases between. The CDR3 is made up of 13 amino acids. Germline loops: CDR1 MGHRA, CDR2 YSYEKL.

The table lists this clone with a count of one. V usage is TRBV7-9 and J usage is TRBJ2-2; D perhaps matches TRBD2 (5 bases). The CDR3 runs to 14 residues. Trimming took off 11 bases at V and 1 base at J, with 14 bases between the two ends. Germline V gene data show CDR1 as SEHNR and CDR2 as FQNEAQ (reference sequence). In DNA form, the CDR3 reads TGTGCCGACACGATGGCGGGGAACACCGGGGAGCTGTTTTTT. Translating it yields CADTMAGNTGELFF.

This clone was counted a few times. The sample has other DNA sequences that encode this CDR3 too. The CDR3 DNA is TGCGCCAGCAGTGCCGGGGGCAATCAGCCCCAGCATTTT. This encodes CASSAGGNQPQHF. The rearrangement links TRBV5-1 to TRBJ1-5; D not resolved. The CDR3 is made up of 13 amino acids. Germline V gene lookup returns CDR1 SGHRS and CDR2 YFSETQ. Trimming took off 5 bases at V and 2 bases at J, with 8 bases between the two ends.

The J gene is TRBJ2-6, the V gene TRBV28; D could derive from TRBD1 or TRBD2 (5 bases each). The CDR3 is made up of 16 amino acids. CDR1 and CDR2 from the germline V gene are MDHEN and SYDVKM. V was shortened by 7 bases and J by 0 bases, with 13 bases between the two germline ends. The CDR3 nucleotides are TGTGCCAGCAAAACGGGACGCAACTCTGGGGCCAACGTCCTGACTTTC. Translated: CASKTGRNSGANVLTF.

The chain links TRBV4-2 to TRBJ1-3, with 8 bases matching TRBD1. V shed 0 bases and J 4 bases; nucleotides not matched to a gene: 11. The CDR3 extends over 18 amino acids. From germline, CDR1 is LGHNA and CDR2 YNFKEQ. CDR3 coding DNA: TGTGCCAGCAGCCAAGATTTCTGGACAGGGAAGGGCGGAAACACCATATATTTT. Translating it yields CASSQDFWTGKGGNTIYF.

V is TRBV28 and J is TRBJ2-5; a weak D match, TRBD1 (5 bases). Trimming removed 7 bases at V and 7 bases at J, with 16 bases between. The length of the CDR3 is 13 residues. From germline, CDR1 is MDHEN and CDR2 SYDVKM. The CDR3 reads CASTTDKRWTQYF. The CDR3 DNA is TGTGCCAGCACTACGGACAAACGTTGGACCCAGTACTTC.

This rearrangement joins TRBV5-4 to TRBJ2-3, with D unresolved. The CDR3 consists of 12 residues. Trimming left V 7 bases short and J 3 bases short, with 9 bases between. From germline, CDR1 is SGHNT and CDR2 YYREEE (reference sequence). The CDR3 here is CASRAGTDTQYF. Here the CDR3 DNA reads TGTGCCAGCCGCGCTGGAACAGATACGCAGTATTTT.

The chain is built from TRBV18 and TRBJ2-3, with D unresolved. V lost 4 bases, J lost 2 bases, and 7 bases lay in between. CDR3 length equals 13 residues. Germline V gives CDR1 KGHSH, CDR2 LQKENI. CDR3 protein: CASSLELTDTQYF. As DNA, the CDR3 is TGTGCCAGCTCACTTGAACTCACAGATACGCAGTATTTT.

The rearrangement joins TRBV7-2 to TRBJ2-2; tentative D call: TRBD1 (6 bases). CDR3 length: 16 residues. CDR1 is SGHTA and CDR2 is FQGNSA in the germline V gene. V lost 4 bases to trimming and J lost 5 bases, with 17 bases between them. Here the CDR3 reads CASSSTGTMNTGELFF. The DNA of the CDR3 is TGTGCCAGCAGCTCCACCGGGACAATGAATACCGGGGAGCTGTTTTTT. Filled out from reference TRBV7-2 and TRBJ2-2, the complete variable domain reads GAGVSQSPSNKVTEKGKDVELRCDPISGHTALYWYRQSLGQGLEFLIYFQGNSAPDKSGLPSDRFSAERTGGSVSTLTIQRTQQEDSAVYLCASSSTGTMNTGELFFGEGSRLTVL.

The V call is TRBV5-1, the J call TRBJ2-5, with a possible D match to TRBD1 (6 bases). Trimming took off 1 base at V and 5 bases at J, with 15 bases between the two ends. This CDR3 region has 15 residues. Germline-derived CDR1 and CDR2 are SGHRS and YFSETQ. The CDR3: CASSLMGARDETQYF. CDR3 DNA: TGCGCCAGCAGCTTGATGGGGGCTCGGGATGAGACCCAGTACTTC.

The chain uses TRBV9 and TRBJ2-5, with 11 bases lining up with TRBD1. The length of the CDR3 is 18 residues. Germline lookup yields CDR1 SGDLS and CDR2 YYNGEE. J lost 5 bases, V lost 0 bases, and 12 bases had no gene match. The CDR3 loop is CASSVAAGTGGMSETQYF. DNA for the CDR3: TGTGCCAGCAGCGTAGCTGCGGGGACAGGGGGTATGTCTGAGACCCAGTACTTC.

This chain links TRBV7-2 with TRBJ2-7; D remains ambiguous. The germline V and J ends were trimmed by 6 bases and 8 bases, with 17 bases remaining between them. Germline V gene data show CDR1 as SGHTA and CDR2 as FQGNSA. This CDR3 is 13 amino acids long. In DNA form, the CDR3 reads TGTGCCAGCAGTCCCTCCAGCGTAGGCCAGCAGTACTTC. Its translation is CASSPSSVGQQYF.

CDR3 in amino acids: CAISEGQEAFF. Written as DNA, the CDR3 is TGTGCCATCAGTGAGGGACAAGAAGCTTTCTTT. The J gene is TRBJ1-1, the V gene TRBV10-3, with a possible D match to TRBD1 (5 bases). V was pared by 2 bases and J by 8 bases, with 6 bases between. Germline-derived CDR1 and CDR2 are ENHRY and SYGVKD. This CDR3 has 11 amino acids.

This rearrangement joins TRBV10-3 to TRBJ1-6, with D possibly TRBD1 on 6 matching bases. The ends were cut back, 8 bases at V and 7 bases at J, with 18 bases in the middle. The CDR3 is 15 residues long. Germline V lookup: CDR1 ENHRY, CDR2 SYGVKD. CDR3 in amino acids: CAIGREGRGNSPLHF. CDR3 bases: TGTGCCATCGGAAGGGAAGGGAGGGGGAATTCACCCCTCCACTTT.

The chain uses TRBV5-1 and TRBJ2-7, with 10 positions matching TRBD2. Germline V CDR1 and CDR2: SGHRS, YFSETQ. The CDR3 spans 15 residues. Losses at the gene ends were 0 bases for V and 2 bases for J; bases not matched to a gene: 2. The CDR3 loop is CASSLASGSPYEQYF. The CDR3 region has the DNA TGCGCCAGCAGCTTGGCTAGCGGGAGTCCCTACGAGCAGTACTTC.

The genes are TRBV6-1 and TRBJ2-3; 7 bases match TRBD1. With 1 base clipped from V and 2 bases from J, the junction kept 6 bases outside the gene matches. Germline CDR1 is MNHNS and CDR2 is SASEGT. This CDR3 contains 16 residues. Here the CDR3 reads CASSEVPGQVTDTQYF. As DNA, the CDR3 is TGTGCCAGCAGTGAAGTCCCCGGACAGGTCACAGATACGCAGTATTTT.

The rearrangement links TRBV19 to TRBJ2-7, with 7 bases lining up with TRBD1. Per the germline V gene, CDR1 is LNHDA and CDR2 is SQIVND (reference sequence). The junction had 6 bases not matched to a gene; V was cut back by 5 bases and J by 2 bases. The CDR3 sequence is 14 residues long. CDR3 sequence: CASSSTTGPYEQYF. The DNA for the CDR3 is TGTGCCAGTAGTTCCACGACAGGGCCCTACGAGCAGTACTTC.

This rearrangement joins TRBV27 to TRBJ2-1, with D tentatively TRBD1 (6 bases). Between the trimmed V and J ends, which lost 5 bases and 4 bases, there was a span of 9 bases. The length of the CDR3 is 13 residues. Looked up from germline, CDR1 is MNHEY and CDR2 is SMNVEV (reference sequence). The CDR3 DNA follows: TGTGCCAGCAGTAAAACAGGGTACAATGAGCAGTTCTTC. This translates into CASSKTGYNEQFF.

This clone was recorded only once. The chain employs TRBV10-3 and TRBJ2-2; TRBD2 agrees at 9 bases. This CDR3 region has 17 residues. V shed 0 bases, J shed 4 bases, and the junction held 6 bases outside the gene matches. Germline-derived CDR1 and CDR2 are ENHRY and SYGVKD. CDR3 loop: CAISESGLAGLTGELFF. The CDR3 DNA reads as TGTGCCATCAGTGAGTCAGGGCTAGCGGGGCTCACCGGGGAGCTGTTTTTT.

The V call is TRBV11-3, the J call TRBJ2-2; D is undetermined. Trimming removed 1 base from V and 7 bases from J, with 7 bases in between. The germline CDR1 and CDR2 sequences are SGHNT and YENEEA. The length of the CDR3 is 13 residues. CDR3 in amino acids: CASSLVFGGELFF. The CDR3 DNA is TGTGCCAGCAGCTTAGTATTCGGCGGGGAGCTGTTTTTT.

The chain couples TRBV19 to TRBJ2-7, with 8 bases lining up with TRBD1. Germline values: CDR1 LNHDA, CDR2 SQIVND (reference sequence). This CDR3 has 15 amino acids. Trimming removed 3 bases from V and 6 bases from J; junction bases left unmatched: 10. This CDR3 reads CASSIGQGLRIEQYF. CDR3 coding DNA: TGTGCCAGTAGTATCGGACAGGGATTACGTATCGAGCAGTACTTC.

The CDR3 nucleotides read TGTGCCAGCAGTTCCCCCGGACAACAGTACTTC. This translates into CASSSPGQQYF. V and J are TRBV6-6 and TRBJ2-7; TRBD1 might be the D (5 bases). The ends were cut back, 4 bases at V and 10 bases at J, with 11 bases in the middle. CDR1 and CDR2 from the germline V gene are MNHNY and SVGAGI (reference sequence). This CDR3 is built from 11 residues.

This sequence joins TRBV7-2 and TRBJ2-1; D possibly corresponds to TRBD2 (6 bases). Trimming cost V 5 bases and J 3 bases, with 14 bases left between them. CDR1 is SGHTA, CDR2 FQGNSA, per germline. The CDR3 length is 15 residues. CDR3 nucleotides: TGTGCCAGCAGCCCTCCGGAGGGGATCTACAATGAGCAGTTCTTC. It codes for CASSPPEGIYNEQFF.